These 28 T cell receptor beta chains were all obtained from the same sample, sequenced in a study of blood T cell repertoires in COVID-19. The protocol was immunoSEQ multiplex PCR, while the TCRdb copy is restricted to in-frame clones and leaves out a portion. The data contain around 21,000 clones, 80% to 90% of them seen just once; the ten biggest clones take up about 5.7%. Sample: peripheral blood. These receptors were collected from a woman of 80 years or more with active COVID-19.

The J gene is TRBJ1-2, the V gene TRBV7-9, with D tentatively TRBD1 (6 bases). This CDR3 spans 12 amino acids. From germline, CDR1 is SEHNR and CDR2 FQNEAQ (reference sequence). Trimming cost V 2 bases and J 7 bases, with 8 bases left between them. CDR3: CASSLQGSGYTF. Written as DNA, the CDR3 is TGTGCCAGCAGCTTACAGGGGTCTGGCTACACCTTC.

This chain uses TRBV20-1 with TRBJ1-2; unclear D gene. V was cut by 3 bases and J by 3 bases, with 11 bases left in between. CDR1 and CDR2 (germline): DFQATT, SNEGSKA (reference sequence). The CDR3 contains 13 residues. The CDR3 region has the DNA TGCAGTGCTAGTGGGCGAGAGGACTATGGCTACACCTTC. It is translated as CSASGREDYGYTF.

This chain joins TRBV7-8 and TRBJ2-3, with TRBD1 matching over 11 bases. The germline V gene encodes CDR1 SGHVS and CDR2 FQNEAQ. The CDR3 has 17 residues. V shed 5 bases, J shed 2 bases, and the junction held 9 bases outside the gene matches. CDR3 residues: CASSPRDRGLLTDTQYF. CDR3 sequence (DNA): TGTGCCAGCAGCCCCAGGGACAGGGGGTTGCTCACAGATACGCAGTATTTT.

The chain employs TRBV4-1 and TRBJ1-1; 8 bases map to TRBD1. The CDR3 consists of 14 residues. The germline CDR1 and CDR2 sequences are MGHRA and YSYEKL. The V and J ends lost 3 bases and 1 base, in that order; junction bases with no gene match: 1. The CDR3 DNA is TGCGCCAGCAGCCACACAGGGGGGAACACTGAAGCTTTCTTT. This translates into CASSHTGGNTEAFF.

The gene calls are TRBV6-2 or TRBV6-3 and TRBJ1-1; possibly TRBD1 for D (5 bases). The germline V gene encodes CDR1 MNHEY and CDR2 SVGEGT. CDR3 length: 16 amino acids. V lost 5 bases to trimming and J lost 3 bases, with 19 bases between them. The CDR3 DNA follows: TGTGCCAGCAGTACGACCTGGGGGGGAGGCGACACTGAAGCTTTCTTT. This sequence encodes CASSTTWGGGDTEAFF.

The V and J genes are TRBV9 and TRBJ1-5; TRBD1 might be the D (6 bases). From germline, CDR1 is SGDLS and CDR2 YYNGEE. The CDR3 covers 13 residues. The V end was cut by 7 bases, the J end by 2 bases, with 10 bases between. The DNA for the CDR3 is TGTGCCAGCGGGGGGGCGGGCAATCAGCCCCAGCATTTT. Its protein product is CASGGAGNQPQHF.

The chain employs TRBV7-9 and TRBJ1-5; 8 bases match TRBD1. Germline-derived CDR1 and CDR2 are SEHNR and FQNEAQ (reference sequence). V dropped 3 bases and J dropped 4; count of bases not matched to a gene: 5. CDR3 length: 15 residues. CDR3 residues: CASSFGQGGNQPQHF. The CDR3 region has the DNA TGTGCCAGCAGCTTCGGACAGGGAGGGAATCAGCCCCAGCATTTT.

The chain has TRBV10-1 and TRBJ2-7, with a tentative D call TRBD2 (6 bases). V dropped 1 base and J dropped 0 bases, with 16 bases sitting between them. Germline CDR1 reads WNHNN; CDR2 reads SYGVQD (reference sequence). The CDR3 has 17 amino acids. The CDR3 region has the DNA TGCGCCAGCAGTGAGTATCGGGGGATGGGGGGCTCCTACGAGCAGTACTTC. It encodes CASSEYRGMGGSYEQYF.

The J gene is TRBJ2-1, the V gene TRBV27; 7 bases are shared with TRBD1. This CDR3 has 15 amino acids. Germline CDR1 and CDR2: MNHEY and SMNVEV (reference sequence). V gave up 4 bases and J gave up 4 bases; unmatched junction bases: 7. CDR3 nucleotides: TGTGCCAGCAGTTCCCGACAGGGCCGGTACAATGAGCAGTTCTTC. It translates to CASSSRQGRYNEQFF.

The rearrangement joins TRBV6-4 to TRBJ2-1; 7 nucleotides line up with TRBD2. The CDR3 is made up of 16 amino acids. Germline V gene sequence: CDR1 MRHNA, CDR2 SNTAGT. Trimming took 2 bases from V and 4 from J; bases not matched to a gene: 8. CDR3 in amino acids: CASSDHRTSAYNEQFF. CDR3 DNA sequence: TGTGCCAGCAGTGACCATAGGACTAGTGCTTACAATGAGCAGTTCTTC.

This sequence joins TRBV6-5 and TRBJ1-6; maybe TRBD1 (6 bases). The CDR3 runs 16 residues. Germline lookup yields CDR1 MNHEY and CDR2 SVGAGI. Trimming took off 4 bases at V and 4 bases at J, with 14 bases between the two ends. CDR3 DNA sequence: TGTGCCAGCAGTTCCGCGGGGGGCCCTTATAATTCACCCCTCCACTTT. Its protein product is CASSSAGGPYNSPLHF.

The chain recombines TRBV9 with TRBJ2-1; 9 nucleotides match TRBD2. CDR1 is SGDLS, CDR2 YYNGEE, per germline. The V segment lost 0 bases and the J segment 4 bases; nucleotides outside the gene matches: 11. This CDR3 spans 18 amino acids. The CDR3 DNA sequence: TGTGCCAGCAGCGTAGCTGGGGTGGGAGCGGGGGGTTACAATGAGCAGTTCTTC. Protein product: CASSVAGVGAGGYNEQFF.

The CDR3: CASSYPLGQGNYGYTF. The CDR3 bases are TGTGCCAGCAGTTACCCTCTCGGACAGGGGAACTATGGCTACACCTTC. The chain recombines TRBV6-2 or TRBV6-3 with TRBJ1-2, with 9 bases identical to TRBD1. V gave up 2 bases and J gave up 2 bases; unmatched junction bases: 6. Germline CDR1 reads MNHEY; CDR2 reads SVGEGT. This CDR3 has 16 amino acids.

The chain carries TRBV5-1 and TRBJ1-1, with a possible D match to TRBD1 (6 bases). V was pared by 7 bases and J by 4 bases, with 17 bases between. The germline gives CDR1 SGHRS, CDR2 YFSETQ. The CDR3 totals 14 residues. For the CDR3, the DNA is TGCGCCAGCTTAGAGGGGGGGTCCGGCACTGAAGCTTTCTTT. It specifies CASLEGGSGTEAFF. Together with reference TRBV5-1 and TRBJ1-1, the CDR3 gives the full variable domain: KAGVTQTPRYLIKTRGQQVTLSCSPISGHRSVSWYQQTPGQGLQFLFEYFSETQRNKGNFPGRFSGRQFSNSRSEMNVSTLELGDSALYLCASLEGGSGTEAFFGQGTRLTVV.

The V and J genes are TRBV7-2 and TRBJ2-5, with a possible D match to TRBD2 (6 bases). CDR1 is SGHTA and CDR2 is FQGNSA in the germline V gene. This CDR3 region has 17 residues. Trimming cost V 0 bases and J 2 bases, with 16 bases left between them. Here the CDR3 DNA reads TGTGCCAGCAGCTTAGCGCGGAGTAGCGGAACTCAAGAGACCCAGTACTTC. Translating gives CASSLARSSGTQETQYF.

The chain is built from TRBV11-2 and TRBJ2-7, with D perhaps matching TRBD1 (7 bases). The ends were cut back, 6 bases at V and 5 bases at J, with 14 bases in the middle. The CDR3 sequence is 13 residues long. From germline, CDR1 is SGHAT and CDR2 FQNNGV. The CDR3 region has the DNA TGTGCCAGCAGACAGGGGACTTGGGACGAGCAGTACTTC. Its protein is CASRQGTWDEQYF.

V is TRBV15 and J is TRBJ2-1; D may be TRBD2 (6 bases). CDR3 length: 16 amino acids. Germline V gives CDR1 LNHNV, CDR2 YYDKDF (reference sequence). Trimming pared 3 bases from V and 2 bases from J, leaving 14 bases between. The CDR3 coding sequence is TGTGCCACCAGCAGGGGCACCGGGGGAACCTACAATGAGCAGTTCTTC. Amino acids: CATSRGTGGTYNEQFF.

The chain carries TRBV10-3 and TRBJ2-1; 9 bases agree with TRBD1. The CDR3 sequence is 16 residues long. J gave up 10 bases and V 7 bases, and 17 bases lay outside the gene matches. Germline V gene sequence: CDR1 ENHRY, CDR2 SYGVKD. The CDR3 DNA follows: TGTGCCATCACGCCCACCGGGACAGGGAACAGGGGGGAGCAGTTCTTC. It is translated as CAITPTGTGNRGEQFF.

The chain combines TRBV10-3 with TRBJ2-2; D might be TRBD2 (6 bases). The CDR3 is 16 residues long. Trimming removed 5 bases from V and 4 bases from J, with 17 bases in between. In germline, CDR1 is ENHRY, CDR2 SYGVKD. This CDR3 is CAISRSNGGPTGELFF. CDR3 DNA: TGTGCCATCAGTAGAAGTAACGGGGGTCCCACCGGGGAGCTGTTTTTT.

There are a few counts of this clone. The V call is TRBV6-6, the J call TRBJ1-6; D remains unclear. Deletions cut 5 bases from V and 0 bases from J, with 14 bases between. This CDR3 contains 17 residues. The V gene's germline CDR1 is MNHNY and CDR2 SVGAGI (reference sequence). The CDR3 DNA reads as TGTGCCAGCAGTCGAATCCCCTCTAGCTCCTATAATTCACCCCTCCACTTT. Translating it yields CASSRIPSSSYNSPLHF.

The rearrangement uses TRBV18 and TRBJ1-2; D is possibly TRBD1 (5 bases). CDR3 length: 16 residues. CDR1 is KGHSH, CDR2 LQKENI, per germline. V lost 5 bases and J lost 4, with 20 bases in between. This CDR3 is CASSSTGGDGTYGYTF. CDR3 DNA: TGTGCCAGCTCATCGACCGGCGGGGACGGTACCTATGGCTACACCTTC. The whole variable domain, filled in from reference TRBV18 and TRBJ1-2, reads NAGVMQNPRHLVRRRGQEARLRCSPMKGHSHVYWYRQLPEEGLKFMVYLQKENIIDESGMPKERFSAEFPKEGPSILRIQQVVRGDSAAYFCASSSTGGDGTYGYTFGSGTRLTVV.

The DNA of the CDR3 is TGTGCCAGCAGCGCAGGGGGCCTCGAGGGGCAGTTCTTC. This translates into CASSAGGLEGQFF. The V gene is TRBV9, the J gene TRBJ2-1, with 8 nucleotides matching TRBD1. The V gene end was trimmed by 3 bases and the J gene end by 12 bases; junction bases not matched to a gene: 8. The CDR3 has 13 amino acids. Looked up from germline, CDR1 is SGDLS and CDR2 is YYNGEE.

The rearrangement joins TRBV19 to TRBJ2-6, with 7 bases matching TRBD1. J was trimmed by 2 bases and V by 6 bases; bases with no gene match: 10. Germline CDR1 is LNHDA and CDR2 is SQIVND (reference sequence). The CDR3 extends over 17 amino acids. In DNA form, the CDR3 reads TGTGCCAGTAGCAAAGAGGGGGCAAGCACTGGGGCCAACGTCCTGACTTTC. It yields the protein CASSKEGASTGANVLTF.

This rearrangement joins TRBV5-1 to TRBJ1-1; 7 bases are a match to TRBD1. The CDR3 loop spans 14 amino acids. V lost 3 bases, J lost 0 bases, and 2 bases stayed unmatched. CDR1 is SGHRS and CDR2 is YFSETQ in the germline V gene. CDR3 in amino acids: CASSSTGVNTEAFF. The CDR3 coding sequence is TGCGCCAGCAGCTCCACAGGGGTGAACACTGAAGCTTTCTTT.

The chain has TRBV18 and TRBJ2-5, with D tentatively TRBD1 (5 bases). Trimming stripped 2 bases from V and 1 base from J, with 8 bases between. Germline CDR1 KGHSH, CDR2 LQKENI. The CDR3 has 14 amino acids. In DNA, the CDR3 is TGTGCCAGCTCACCAACCAGGGTCCAAGAGACCCAGTACTTC. The encoded protein is CASSPTRVQETQYF.

This chain connects TRBV27 to TRBJ2-4, with 8 positions matching TRBD1. Germline V lookup: CDR1 MNHEY, CDR2 SMNVEV (reference sequence). This CDR3 is built from 16 residues. Trimming at V came to 5 bases and at J to 0 bases, leaving 6 bases not matched to a gene. The DNA of the CDR3 is TGTGCCAGCAGTAAGGACAGGGCACTAGCCAAAAACATTCAGTACTTC. The encoded protein is CASSKDRALAKNIQYF.

This chain uses TRBV27 with TRBJ1-5, with 9 bases fitting TRBD1. Trimming at V came to 2 bases and at J to 10 bases, leaving 9 bases not matched to a gene. Germline assignment: CDR1 MNHEY and CDR2 SMNVEV (reference sequence). The CDR3 has 15 amino acids. The CDR3 nucleotides are TGTGCCAGCAGTTTAAGGGGACAGGGAATCGTCCCCCAGCATTTT. Translating it yields CASSLRGQGIVPQHF.

The chain employs TRBV30 and TRBJ2-4, with TRBD2 matching over 8 bases. The CDR3 contains 15 residues. CDR1 is GTSNPN, CDR2 SVGIG, per germline (reference sequence). After removal of 0 bases from V and 9 bases from J, the junction contained 10 bases not matched to a gene. CDR3 nucleotides: TGTGCCTGGAGTGTATTAGGACTAGCATCGGGCATTCAGTACTTC. It translates to CAWSVLGLASGIQYF.